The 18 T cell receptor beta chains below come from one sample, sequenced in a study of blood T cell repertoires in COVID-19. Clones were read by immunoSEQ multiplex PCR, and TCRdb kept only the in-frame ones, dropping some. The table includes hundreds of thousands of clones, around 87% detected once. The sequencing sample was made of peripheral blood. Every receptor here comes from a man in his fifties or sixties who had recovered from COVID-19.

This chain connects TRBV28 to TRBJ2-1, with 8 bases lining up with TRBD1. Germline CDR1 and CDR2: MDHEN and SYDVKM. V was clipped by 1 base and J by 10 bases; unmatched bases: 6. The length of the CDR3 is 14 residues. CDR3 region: CASSLSQGGSEQFF. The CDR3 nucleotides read TGTGCCAGCAGTTTATCACAGGGGGGTAGCGAGCAGTTCTTC.

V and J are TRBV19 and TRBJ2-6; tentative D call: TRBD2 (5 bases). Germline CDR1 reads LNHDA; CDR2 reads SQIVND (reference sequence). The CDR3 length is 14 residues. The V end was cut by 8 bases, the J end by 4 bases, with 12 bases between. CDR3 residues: CASASGSGANVLTF. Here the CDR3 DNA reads TGTGCCAGTGCGTCGGGGTCAGGGGCCAACGTCCTGACTTTC.

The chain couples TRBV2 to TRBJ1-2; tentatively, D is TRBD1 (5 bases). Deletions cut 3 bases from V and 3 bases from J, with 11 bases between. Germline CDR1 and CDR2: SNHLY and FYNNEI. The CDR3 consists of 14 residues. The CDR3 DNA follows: TGTGCCAGCAGTGATCGCGGGGGTGACTATGGCTACACCTTC. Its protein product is CASSDRGGDYGYTF.

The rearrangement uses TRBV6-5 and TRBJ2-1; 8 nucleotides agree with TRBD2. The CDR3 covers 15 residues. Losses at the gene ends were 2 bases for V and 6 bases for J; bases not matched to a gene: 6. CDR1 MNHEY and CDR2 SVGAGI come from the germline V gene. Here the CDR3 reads CASSYPGLGFNEQFF. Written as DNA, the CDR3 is TGTGCCAGCAGTTACCCGGGACTAGGGTTCAATGAGCAGTTCTTC.

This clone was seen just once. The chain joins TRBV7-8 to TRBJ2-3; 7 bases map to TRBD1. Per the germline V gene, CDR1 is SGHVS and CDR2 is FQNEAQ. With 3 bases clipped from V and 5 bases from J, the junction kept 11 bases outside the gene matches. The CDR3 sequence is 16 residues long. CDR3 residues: CASSLVTGQSRDTQYF. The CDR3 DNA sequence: TGTGCCAGCAGCTTGGTGACAGGGCAGTCCCGAGATACGCAGTATTTT.

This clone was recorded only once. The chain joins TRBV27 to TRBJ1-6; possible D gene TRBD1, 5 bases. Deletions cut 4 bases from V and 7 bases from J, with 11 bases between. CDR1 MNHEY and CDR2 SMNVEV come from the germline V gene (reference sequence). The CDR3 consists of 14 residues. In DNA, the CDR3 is TGTGCCAGCAGTTGGGACGGGGGGAATTCACCCCTCCACTTT. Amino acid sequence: CASSWDGGNSPLHF.

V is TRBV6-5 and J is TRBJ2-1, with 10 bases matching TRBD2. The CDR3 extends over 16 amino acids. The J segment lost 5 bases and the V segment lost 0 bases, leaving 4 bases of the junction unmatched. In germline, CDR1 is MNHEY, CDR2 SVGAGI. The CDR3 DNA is TGTGCCAGCAGTTACTCCCAGCGGGGGGGCGACAATGAGCAGTTCTTC. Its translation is CASSYSQRGGDNEQFF.

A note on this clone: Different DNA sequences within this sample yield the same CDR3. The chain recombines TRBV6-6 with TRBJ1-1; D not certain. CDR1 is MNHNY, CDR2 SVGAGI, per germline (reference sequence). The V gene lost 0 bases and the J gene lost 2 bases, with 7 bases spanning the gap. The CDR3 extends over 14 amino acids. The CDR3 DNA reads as TGTGCCAGCAGTTACTCGGGAGGTAACACTGAAGCTTTCTTT. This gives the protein CASSYSGGNTEAFF.

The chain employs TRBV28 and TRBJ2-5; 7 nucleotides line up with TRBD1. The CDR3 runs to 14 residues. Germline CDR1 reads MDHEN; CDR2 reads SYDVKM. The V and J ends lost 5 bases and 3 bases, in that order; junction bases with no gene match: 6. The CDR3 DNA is TGTGCCAGCAGTATCTCCGGGACAGAAGAGACCCAGTACTTC. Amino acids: CASSISGTEETQYF.

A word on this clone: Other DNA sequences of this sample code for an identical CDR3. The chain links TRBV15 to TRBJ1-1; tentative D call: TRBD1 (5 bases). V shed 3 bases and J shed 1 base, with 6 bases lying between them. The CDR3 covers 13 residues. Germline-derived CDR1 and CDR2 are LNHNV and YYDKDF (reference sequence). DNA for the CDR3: TGTGCCACCAGCAGCGACAGGAACACTGAAGCTTTCTTT. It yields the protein CATSSDRNTEAFF.

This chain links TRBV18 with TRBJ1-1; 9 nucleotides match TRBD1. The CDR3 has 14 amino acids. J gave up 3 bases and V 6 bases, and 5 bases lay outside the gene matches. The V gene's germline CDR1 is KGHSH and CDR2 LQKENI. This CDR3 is CASSVTGGYTEAFF. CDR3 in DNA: TGTGCCAGCTCGGTCACAGGGGGCTACACTGAAGCTTTCTTT.

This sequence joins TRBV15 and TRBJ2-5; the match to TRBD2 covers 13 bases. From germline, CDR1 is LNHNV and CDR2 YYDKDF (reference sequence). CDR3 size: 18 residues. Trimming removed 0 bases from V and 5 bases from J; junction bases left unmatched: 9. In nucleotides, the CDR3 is TGTGCCACCAGCAGAGATCGAAGACTAGCGGGGGGCAGTGAGACCCAGTACTTC. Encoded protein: CATSRDRRLAGGSETQYF.

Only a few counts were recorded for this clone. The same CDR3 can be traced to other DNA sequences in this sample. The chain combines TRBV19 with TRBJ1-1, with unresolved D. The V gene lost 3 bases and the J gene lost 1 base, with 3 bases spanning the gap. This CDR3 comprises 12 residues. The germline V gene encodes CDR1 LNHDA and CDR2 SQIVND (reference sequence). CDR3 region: CASSIQNTEAFF. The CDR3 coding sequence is TGTGCCAGTAGTATTCAGAACACTGAAGCTTTCTTT.

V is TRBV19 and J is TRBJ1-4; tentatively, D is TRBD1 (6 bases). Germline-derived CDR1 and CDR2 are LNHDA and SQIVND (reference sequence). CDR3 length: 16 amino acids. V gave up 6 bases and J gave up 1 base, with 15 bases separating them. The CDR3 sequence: CASSPRGFGTNEKLFF. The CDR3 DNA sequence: TGTGCCAGTAGCCCCAGGGGATTCGGAACTAATGAAAAACTGTTTTTT.

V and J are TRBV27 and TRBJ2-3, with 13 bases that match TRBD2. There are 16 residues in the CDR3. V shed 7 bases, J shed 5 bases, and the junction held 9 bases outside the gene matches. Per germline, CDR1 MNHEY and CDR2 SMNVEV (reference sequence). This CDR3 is CASTKLAGGNRDTQYF. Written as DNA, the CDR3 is TGTGCCAGCACCAAACTAGCGGGGGGGAACAGAGATACGCAGTATTTT.

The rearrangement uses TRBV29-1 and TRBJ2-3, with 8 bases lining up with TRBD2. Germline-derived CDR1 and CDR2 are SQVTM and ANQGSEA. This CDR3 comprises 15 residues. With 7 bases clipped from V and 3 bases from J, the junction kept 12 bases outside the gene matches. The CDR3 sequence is CSALPLRGETDTQYF. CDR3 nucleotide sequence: TGCAGCGCCCTGCCCCTGCGGGGGGAGACAGATACGCAGTATTTT.

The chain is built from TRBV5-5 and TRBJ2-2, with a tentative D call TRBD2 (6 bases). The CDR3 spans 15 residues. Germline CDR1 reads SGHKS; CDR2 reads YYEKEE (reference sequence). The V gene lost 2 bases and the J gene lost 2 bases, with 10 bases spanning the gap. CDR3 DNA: TGTGCCAGCAGCTTAGCTGGACTAAACACCGGGGAGCTGTTTTTT. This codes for CASSLAGLNTGELFF.

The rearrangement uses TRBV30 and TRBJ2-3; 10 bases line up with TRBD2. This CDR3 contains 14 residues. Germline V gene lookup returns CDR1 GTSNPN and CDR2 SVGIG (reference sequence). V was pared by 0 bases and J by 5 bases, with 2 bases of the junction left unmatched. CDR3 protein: CAWSVERGGDTQYF. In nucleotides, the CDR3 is TGTGCCTGGAGTGTCGAGCGGGGGGGAGATACGCAGTATTTT. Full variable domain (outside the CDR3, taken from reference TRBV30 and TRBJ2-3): SQTIHQWPATLVQPVGSPLSLECTVEGTSNPNLYWYRQAAGRGLQLLFYSVGIGQISSEVPQNLSASRPQDRQFILSSKKLLLSDSGFYLCAWSVERGGDTQYFGPGTRLTVL.